The 23 T cell receptor beta chains in this list originate from one sample, sequenced in a study of shared clonotypes between healthy human individuals. TCRdb's table, derived via immunoSEQ multiplex PCR, lists solely in-frame clones and lacks some. The sample yields around 2,000,000 clones, about 93% seen once. CD45RO-negative CD8 cells positively selected for CCR7 made up the naive population, which excluded terminally differentiated effector memory CD45RA+ cells. The sequencing sample was made of naive CD8+ T cells from PBMCs. These receptors all come from a man between 18 and 35 years old in good health. Some clones in this sample may be carry-over from other donors' samples.

The J gene is TRBJ2-7, the V gene TRBV28; TRBD2 aligns across 13 bases. This CDR3 is 16 amino acids long. V trimming: 5 bases; J trimming: 1 base; junction bases outside the gene matches: 5. The germline gives CDR1 MDHEN, CDR2 SYDVKM. This chain's CDR3 is CASSPMTSGRSYEQYF. DNA for the CDR3: TGTGCCAGCAGTCCGATGACTAGCGGGAGGTCCTACGAGCAGTACTTC.

The chain couples TRBV19 to TRBJ1-1; 7 nucleotides match TRBD1. Germline V lookup: CDR1 LNHDA, CDR2 SQIVND (reference sequence). The CDR3 has 12 residues. Unmatched junction bases numbered 2, after V lost 7 bases and J lost 3 bases. CDR3 region: CASKGADTEAFF. CDR3 bases: TGTGCCAGTAAGGGGGCCGACACTGAAGCTTTCTTT.

The chain recombines TRBV15 with TRBJ2-2; tentative D call: TRBD1 (5 bases). Germline V gene data show CDR1 as LNHNV and CDR2 as YYDKDF (reference sequence). Trimming removed 3 bases from V and 3 bases from J, with 8 bases in between. The CDR3 extends over 14 amino acids. The CDR3 coding sequence is TGTGCCACCAGCAGGGAAGGGGACACCGGGGAGCTGTTTTTT. Translated, it gives CATSREGDTGELFF.

Regarding this clone: Additional DNA sequences in this sample encode the identical CDR3. This sequence joins TRBV6-1 and TRBJ1-2; 8 bases are a match to TRBD1. The CDR3 has 15 residues. The V segment lost 2 bases and the J segment 2 bases; nucleotides outside the gene matches: 4. The germline CDR1 and CDR2 sequences are MNHNS and SASEGT. The CDR3 bases are TGTGCCAGCAGTGAATGGGCAGGGGGCAACTATGGCTACACCTTC. Encoded protein: CASSEWAGGNYGYTF.

The chain recombines TRBV15 with TRBJ2-7; D not certain. V was cut by 3 bases and J by 0 bases, with 9 bases left in between. The CDR3 loop spans 14 amino acids. Germline CDR1 and CDR2: LNHNV and YYDKDF (reference sequence). CDR3 coding DNA: TGTGCCACCAGCAGCTTCGGAAGCTCCTACGAGCAGTACTTC. Protein product: CATSSFGSSYEQYF.

The chain combines TRBV7-9 with TRBJ2-1, with 9 bases aligning to TRBD2. The germline gives CDR1 SEHNR, CDR2 FQNEAQ (reference sequence). This CDR3 comprises 17 residues. J lost 0 bases, V lost 4 bases, and 7 bases had no gene match. The CDR3 DNA follows: TGTGCCAGCAGCTGGGTTTTGCGGGAGGGCTCCTACAATGAGCAGTTCTTC. Protein sequence: CASSWVLREGSYNEQFF.

This clone was observed once. The chain is built from TRBV7-8 and TRBJ1-1; maybe TRBD1 (5 bases). The V end was cut by 1 base, the J end by 0 bases, with 12 bases between. The CDR3 totals 16 residues. From germline, CDR1 is SGHVS and CDR2 FQNEAQ. The CDR3 DNA sequence: TGTGCCAGCAGCTTAGAGCGGGGACTTATGAACACTGAAGCTTTCTTT. This gives the protein CASSLERGLMNTEAFF.

The V and J genes are TRBV19 and TRBJ1-1, with a tentative D call TRBD1 (6 bases). This CDR3 has 14 residues. V shed 4 bases and J shed 5 bases, with 14 bases lying between them. CDR1 is LNHDA and CDR2 is SQIVND in the germline V gene (reference sequence). The CDR3 DNA is TGTGCCAGTAGTAATGGGGAGGGGGTGACTGAAGCTTTCTTT. Translated, it gives CASSNGEGVTEAFF.

This rearrangement joins TRBV28 to TRBJ1-5, with D perhaps TRBD1 (5 bases). Trimming pared 6 bases from V and 3 bases from J, leaving 12 bases between. The length of the CDR3 is 14 residues. Germline CDR1 is MDHEN and CDR2 is SYDVKM. CDR3: CASSVQGYNQPQHF. CDR3 nucleotides: TGTGCCAGCAGCGTCCAGGGTTACAATCAGCCCCAGCATTTT.

This chain joins TRBV14 and TRBJ2-7; no firm D call. Trimming cost V 1 base and J 3 bases, with 13 bases left between them. CDR1 and CDR2 from the germline V gene are SGHDN and FVKESK. This CDR3 has 15 amino acids. DNA of the CDR3: TGTGCCAGCAGCCAAGCGCCAGTTGGCTTCTACGAGCAGTACTTC. Translating gives CASSQAPVGFYEQYF.

The rearrangement joins TRBV15 to TRBJ1-1; D gene ambiguous. The V gene lost 0 bases and the J gene lost 4 bases, with 6 bases spanning the gap. The germline CDR1 and CDR2 sequences are LNHNV and YYDKDF (reference sequence). The CDR3 is made up of 13 amino acids. The CDR3 nucleotides read TGTGCCACCAGCAGAGACGGTGGCACTGAAGCTTTCTTT. Residues: CATSRDGGTEAFF.

This chain uses TRBV2 with TRBJ2-3, with D possibly called TRBD1 or TRBD2 (5 bases each). Looked up from germline, CDR1 is SNHLY and CDR2 is FYNNEI. V was trimmed by 6 bases and J by 4 bases, leaving 17 bases between them. The CDR3 contains 15 residues. CDR3 nucleotides: TGTGCCAGCAGGCCAGGTGGGGGTCTGGCAGATACGCAGTATTTT. This translates into CASRPGGGLADTQYF.

The V gene is TRBV15, the J gene TRBJ1-2; maybe TRBD1 (5 bases). V was shortened by 5 bases and J by 3 bases, with 19 bases between the two germline ends. CDR1 and CDR2 from the germline V gene are LNHNV and YYDKDF (reference sequence). This CDR3 has 16 amino acids. CDR3 sequence reads: CATSHSYPDTYYGYTF. CDR3 in DNA: TGTGCCACCAGCCACAGCTATCCGGACACGTACTATGGCTACACCTTC. Drawing the rest from reference TRBV15 and TRBJ1-2, the complete variable domain is DAMVIQNPRYQVTQFGKPVTLSCSQTLNHNVMYWYQQKSSQAPKLLFHYYDKDFNNEADTPDNFQSRRPNTSFCFLDIRSPGLGDTAMYLCATSHSYPDTYYGYTFGSGTRLTVV.

This chain joins TRBV19 and TRBJ2-7, with 10 bases matching TRBD2. The CDR3 sequence is 15 residues long. Germline V gene lookup returns CDR1 LNHDA and CDR2 SQIVND (reference sequence). V lost 1 base, J lost 6 bases, and 6 bases stayed unmatched. This CDR3 reads CASSIVTSGLGEQYF. The CDR3 bases are TGTGCCAGTAGTATAGTGACTAGCGGGCTCGGCGAGCAGTACTTC.

The chain joins TRBV7-9 to TRBJ1-6; no clear D. From germline, CDR1 is SEHNR and CDR2 FQNEAQ (reference sequence). CDR3 size: 13 residues. Trimming stripped 5 bases from V and 9 bases from J, with 11 bases between. CDR3 in DNA: TGTGCCAGCAGCAGGGCCTCGGGTTCACCCCTCCACTTT. This sequence encodes CASSRASGSPLHF.

The DNA of the CDR3 is TGTGCCAGCAGTTACATGCAGGGGGCAGAGACCCAGTACTTC. This codes for CASSYMQGAETQYF. The genes are TRBV6-6 and TRBJ2-5, with 8 bases fitting TRBD1. CDR3 length: 14 amino acids. Per germline, CDR1 MNHNY and CDR2 SVGAGI (reference sequence). With 2 bases clipped from V and 4 bases from J, the junction kept 3 bases outside the gene matches.

The chain links TRBV14 to TRBJ2-7; D may be TRBD1 or TRBD2 (5 bases each). The CDR3 spans 13 residues. With 6 bases removed from V and 7 bases from J, the gap between germline ends came to 16 bases. CDR1 and CDR2 from the germline V gene are SGHDN and FVKESK. The CDR3 DNA follows: TGTGCCAGCAGTGAGGGGCCCTCTCGGGAGCAGTACTTC. Its translation is CASSEGPSREQYF.

The rearrangement uses TRBV4-1 and TRBJ1-2; tentatively, D is TRBD1 (6 bases). This CDR3 is 17 amino acids long. V lost 1 base, J lost 1 base, and 16 bases lay in between. Germline CDR1 is MGHRA and CDR2 is YSYEKL. The CDR3 DNA follows: TGCGCCAGCAGCCAAGTCGGACAGTCATCGAGTAACTATGGCTACACCTTC. This codes for CASSQVGQSSSNYGYTF.

This chain connects TRBV28 to TRBJ1-5, with a possible D match to TRBD1 (5 bases). Germline CDR1 and CDR2: MDHEN and SYDVKM. V was clipped by 6 bases and J by 5 bases, with 11 bases between them. CDR3 length equals 13 residues. This CDR3 reads CASRLTAYQPQHF. CDR3 nucleotide sequence: TGTGCCAGCAGGTTGACAGCGTATCAGCCCCAGCATTTT.

This sequence joins TRBV27 and TRBJ1-4; tentative D call: TRBD1 (5 bases). CDR3 length: 14 residues. The V end was cut by 3 bases, the J end by 5 bases, with 10 bases between. Germline V gives CDR1 MNHEY, CDR2 SMNVEV (reference sequence). CDR3 coding DNA: TGTGCCAGCAGTTTGGTAGGGGCAAATGAAAAACTGTTTTTT. It yields the protein CASSLVGANEKLFF.

This clone was found once. The chain joins TRBV7-2 to TRBJ2-2, with 8 bases lining up with TRBD2. CDR1 is SGHTA and CDR2 is FQGNSA in the germline V gene. This CDR3 is built from 15 residues. After removal of 5 bases from V and 3 bases from J, the junction contained 5 bases not matched to a gene. CDR3 in amino acids: CASSPASGYTGELFF. DNA for the CDR3: TGTGCCAGCAGCCCCGCTAGCGGGTACACCGGGGAGCTGTTTTTT.

The J gene is TRBJ2-7, the V gene TRBV5-4; D call uncertain. Trimming removed 1 base from V and 4 bases from J, with 9 bases in between. This CDR3 spans 13 amino acids. Germline V gene lookup returns CDR1 SGHNT and CDR2 YYREEE (reference sequence). CDR3 sequence reads: CASSLYWGYEQYF. CDR3 DNA sequence: TGTGCCAGCAGCTTGTATTGGGGTTACGAGCAGTACTTC.

This chain connects TRBV29-1 to TRBJ1-1; tentatively, D is TRBD1 (6 bases). The V gene lost 7 bases and the J gene lost 1 base, with 16 bases spanning the gap. The germline CDR1 and CDR2 sequences are SQVTM and ANQGSEA. The CDR3 is 14 residues long. The CDR3 loop is CSGRGAASNTEAFF. CDR3 nucleotide sequence: TGCAGCGGAAGGGGGGCAGCCTCGAACACTGAAGCTTTCTTT.